A selection of T cell receptor beta chains follows, all from one sample in a study of T-cell memory formation after mild COVID-19. Using its own MiXCR run on the 5' RACE reads, TCRdb lists one record per CDR3 protein. The sample has approximately 230,000 distinct CDR3 sequences; roughly 15% are singletons. Sequenced: PBMCs or a T cell subset sorted from them (not recorded which). The receptor set was obtained from a man aged 18 to 29 who had mild COVID-19 (a few samples of this study predate the infection). Cell type and time point are not known. Both conserved end residues are part of each CDR3. Fields, in order: V gene, D gene, J gene, clone size, CDR3 protein, CDR3 DNA. The D gene is left open where the match is weak. Size values are once, few and many counts, or a class for expanded clones, and some rows have none.

v_call: TRBV5-1; d_call: -; j_call: TRBJ2-7; clone_size: few; cdr3_aa: CASSRSDDYEQYF; cdr3_nt: TGCGCCAGCAGCCGATCAGACGATTACGAGCAGTACTTC
v_call: TRBV11-1; d_call: -; j_call: TRBJ1-1; clone_size: -; cdr3_aa: CASSLSAGELNTEAFF; cdr3_nt: TGTGCCAGCAGCTTAAGCGCAGGGGAGTTGAACACTGAAGCTTTCTTT
v_call: TRBV6-1; d_call: TRBD2; j_call: TRBJ2-7; clone_size: -; cdr3_aa: CASSDLGLVYEQYF; cdr3_nt: TGTGCCAGCAGTGACCTGGGACTAGTGTACGAGCAGTACTTC
v_call: TRBV7-2; d_call: -; j_call: TRBJ1-5; clone_size: few; cdr3_aa: CASTRELNQPQHF; cdr3_nt: TGTGCCAGCACCCGCGAATTGAATCAGCCCCAGCATTTT
v_call: TRBV10-3; d_call: -; j_call: TRBJ1-4; clone_size: -; cdr3_aa: CAISGSTTNEKLFF; cdr3_nt: TGTGCCATCAGCGGGTCTACAACTAATGAAAAACTGTTTTTT
v_call: TRBV27; d_call: -; j_call: TRBJ1-1; clone_size: -; cdr3_aa: CASSIQGSGNTEAFF; cdr3_nt: TGTGCCAGCAGTATACAGGGAAGCGGGAACACTGAAGCTTTCTTT
v_call: TRBV2; d_call: -; j_call: TRBJ2-6; clone_size: once; cdr3_aa: CASSDEGAGANVLTF; cdr3_nt: TGTGCCAGCAGTGACGAGGGAGCCGGGGCCAACGTCCTGACTTTC
v_call: TRBV6-1; d_call: TRBD1; j_call: TRBJ2-4; clone_size: few; cdr3_aa: CASSGGQGAWKGKNIQYF; cdr3_nt: TGTGCCAGCAGTGGCGGACAGGGGGCCTGGAAGGGCAAAAACATTCAGTACTTC
v_call: TRBV18; d_call: -; j_call: TRBJ1-1; clone_size: -; cdr3_aa: CASSPFPDTEAFF; cdr3_nt: TGTGCCAGCTCACCATTTCCGGACACTGAAGCTTTCTTT
v_call: TRBV7-2; d_call: -; j_call: TRBJ2-3; clone_size: -; cdr3_aa: CASSQRPVSDTQYF; cdr3_nt: TGTGCCAGCAGCCAACGGCCGGTCTCAGATACGCAGTATTTT
v_call: TRBV10-3; d_call: -; j_call: TRBJ2-3; clone_size: -; cdr3_aa: CAIKKGGTDTQYF; cdr3_nt: TGTGCCATCAAAAAGGGTGGCACAGATACGCAGTATTTT
v_call: TRBV10-3; d_call: -; j_call: TRBJ1-5; clone_size: few; cdr3_aa: CAISVDSSNQPQHF; cdr3_nt: TGTGCCATCAGCGTGGACAGCTCCAATCAGCCCCAGCATTTT
v_call: TRBV5-1; d_call: -; j_call: TRBJ1-6; clone_size: many; cdr3_aa: CASSSQGNSPLHF; cdr3_nt: TGCGCCAGCAGCTCTCAGGGGAATTCACCCCTCCACTTT
v_call: TRBV6-5; d_call: TRBD1; j_call: TRBJ2-5; clone_size: few; cdr3_aa: CASSYRGTGLTQYF; cdr3_nt: TGTGCCAGCAGTTACCGAGGGACAGGGTTGACCCAGTACTTC
v_call: TRBV5-5; d_call: TRBD1; j_call: TRBJ1-1; clone_size: many; cdr3_aa: CASSLTGGLNTEAFF; cdr3_nt: TGTGCCAGCAGCTTGACAGGGGGCCTGAACACTGAAGCTTTCTTT
v_call: TRBV7-2; d_call: -; j_call: TRBJ2-3; clone_size: -; cdr3_aa: CATTGSLITDTQYF; cdr3_nt: TGTGCCACGACGGGATCGCTAATCACAGATACGCAGTATTTT
v_call: TRBV9; d_call: TRBD1; j_call: TRBJ2-6; clone_size: -; cdr3_aa: CASSVRSGQGAGANVLTF; cdr3_nt: TGTGCCAGCAGCGTCCGTTCGGGACAGGGGGCTGGGGCCAACGTCCTGACTTTC
v_call: TRBV20-1; d_call: -; j_call: TRBJ2-3; clone_size: few; cdr3_aa: CSARQGPDTQYF; cdr3_nt: TGCAGTGCTAGACAGGGTCCAGATACGCAGTATTTT
v_call: TRBV10-3; d_call: TRBD2; j_call: TRBJ2-1; clone_size: -; cdr3_aa: CAISDLRTSGGNEQFF; cdr3_nt: TGTGCCATCAGTGATCTCAGGACTAGCGGAGGTAATGAGCAGTTCTTC
v_call: TRBV6-5; d_call: TRBD2; j_call: TRBJ2-1; clone_size: few; cdr3_aa: CASSRLAGTYNEQFF; cdr3_nt: TGTGCCAGCAGCAGACTAGCGGGAACCTACAATGAGCAGTTCTTC
v_call: TRBV5-6; d_call: TRBD2; j_call: TRBJ2-4; clone_size: -; cdr3_aa: CASSLGGRVNIQYF; cdr3_nt: TGTGCCAGCAGCTTGGGGGGGAGGGTGAACATTCAGTACTTC
v_call: TRBV4-1; d_call: TRBD2; j_call: TRBJ2-5; clone_size: -; cdr3_aa: CASSLQRGKETQYF; cdr3_nt: TGCGCCAGCAGCCTTCAGCGGGGTAAAGAGACCCAGTACTTC
v_call: TRBV4-1; d_call: TRBD1; j_call: TRBJ2-6; clone_size: -; cdr3_aa: CASSQEIGQAGANVLTF; cdr3_nt: TGCGCCAGCAGCCAAGAGATAGGACAGGCTGGGGCCAACGTCCTGACTTTC
v_call: TRBV7-2; d_call: -; j_call: TRBJ1-1; clone_size: few; cdr3_aa: CASSLVGTPGSDTEAFF; cdr3_nt: TGTGCCAGCAGCTTAGTTGGGACCCCGGGGTCCGACACTGAAGCTTTCTTT
v_call: TRBV29-1; d_call: -; j_call: TRBJ1-1; clone_size: -; cdr3_aa: CSVTNQRDTEAFF; cdr3_nt: TGCAGCGTTACCAATCAAAGGGACACTGAAGCTTTCTTT
v_call: TRBV6-6; d_call: -; j_call: TRBJ1-2; clone_size: -; cdr3_aa: CASTQAPTVIF; cdr3_nt: TGTGCCAGCACCCAAGCCCCGACGGTCATCTTC
v_call: TRBV2; d_call: TRBD1; j_call: TRBJ1-6; clone_size: few; cdr3_aa: CASSESTGGDSPLHF; cdr3_nt: TGTGCCAGCAGTGAAAGTACAGGGGGGGATTCACCCCTCCACTTT
v_call: TRBV5-1; d_call: TRBD2; j_call: TRBJ2-1; clone_size: -; cdr3_aa: CASSLDGLAGGEQFF; cdr3_nt: TGCGCCAGCAGCTTGGACGGGCTAGCGGGGGGTGAGCAGTTCTTC
v_call: TRBV5-6; d_call: -; j_call: TRBJ1-2; clone_size: -; cdr3_aa: CASSWDVQVKQTYGYTF; cdr3_nt: TGTGCCAGCAGCTGGGATGTACAGGTTAAGCAAACATATGGCTACACCTTC
v_call: TRBV24-1; d_call: TRBD2; j_call: TRBJ2-5; clone_size: -; cdr3_aa: CATSLGGGGAHEETQYF; cdr3_nt: TGTGCCACCAGTCTAGGTGGCGGGGGGGCTCATGAGGAGACCCAGTACTTC
v_call: TRBV19; d_call: -; j_call: TRBJ1-1; clone_size: -; cdr3_aa: CASRLWGDLNTEAFF; cdr3_nt: TGTGCCAGTAGGTTGTGGGGAGACTTAAACACTGAAGCTTTCTTT
v_call: TRBV7-2; d_call: -; j_call: TRBJ2-1; clone_size: few; cdr3_aa: CASSFTPGGYEQFF; cdr3_nt: TGTGCCAGCAGCTTTACTCCCGGAGGTTATGAGCAGTTCTTC
v_call: TRBV7-2; d_call: -; j_call: TRBJ1-2; clone_size: -; cdr3_aa: CASSLLGSGGYTF; cdr3_nt: TGTGCCAGCAGCTTACTGGGCAGTGGTGGCTACACCTTC
v_call: TRBV28; d_call: -; j_call: TRBJ1-4; clone_size: few; cdr3_aa: CASSSATAVDEKLFF; cdr3_nt: TGTGCCAGCAGTTCCGCGACAGCGGTAGACGAAAAACTGTTTTTT
v_call: TRBV30; d_call: TRBD1; j_call: TRBJ2-5; clone_size: few; cdr3_aa: CAWTGGDETQYF; cdr3_nt: TGTGCCTGGACAGGGGGCGATGAGACCCAGTACTTC
v_call: TRBV18; d_call: -; j_call: TRBJ2-1; clone_size: few; cdr3_aa: CASSPAEGGIYEQFF; cdr3_nt: TGTGCCAGCTCACCAGCCGAGGGAGGAATATATGAGCAGTTCTTC
v_call: TRBV18; d_call: -; j_call: TRBJ1-1; clone_size: few; cdr3_aa: CASSPLERRGTEAFF; cdr3_nt: TGTGCCAGCTCACCACTAGAAAGGAGGGGCACTGAAGCTTTCTTT
v_call: TRBV5-1; d_call: -; j_call: TRBJ2-5; clone_size: few; cdr3_aa: CASSLSGRLLYQETQYF; cdr3_nt: TGCGCCAGCAGCTTGTCGGGGCGACTGCTGTACCAAGAGACCCAGTACTTC
v_call: TRBV3-1; d_call: -; j_call: TRBJ2-3; clone_size: -; cdr3_aa: CASSQALRDSTDTQYF; cdr3_nt: TGTGCCAGCAGCCAAGCCCTGCGGGATAGCACAGATACGCAGTATTTT
v_call: TRBV7-3; d_call: TRBD2; j_call: TRBJ2-3; clone_size: few; cdr3_aa: CASSPGTSSATDTQYF; cdr3_nt: TGTGCCAGCAGCCCTGGGACTAGCTCGGCAACAGATACGCAGTATTTT
v_call: TRBV20-1; d_call: -; j_call: TRBJ2-7; clone_size: -; cdr3_aa: CSARQAAYEQYF; cdr3_nt: TGCAGTGCTAGGCAGGCTGCGTACGAGCAGTACTTC
v_call: TRBV7-2; d_call: -; j_call: TRBJ2-2; clone_size: many; cdr3_aa: CASSFLTGELFF; cdr3_nt: TGTGCCAGCAGCTTCTTAACCGGGGAGCTGTTTTTT
v_call: TRBV7-2; d_call: TRBD1; j_call: TRBJ1-6; clone_size: -; cdr3_aa: CASSWDRSGNSPLHF; cdr3_nt: TGTGCCAGCAGCTGGGACAGATCTGGTAACTCACCCCTCCACTTT
v_call: TRBV7-2; d_call: TRBD2; j_call: TRBJ2-3; clone_size: -; cdr3_aa: CASSFGLAGGTDTQYF; cdr3_nt: TGTGCCAGCAGTTTCGGACTAGCGGGGGGCACAGATACGCAGTATTTT
v_call: TRBV27; d_call: -; j_call: TRBJ2-3; clone_size: -; cdr3_aa: CASSSQQGGTDTQYF; cdr3_nt: TGTGCCAGCAGTTCCCAACAGGGAGGGACAGATACGCAGTATTTT
v_call: TRBV29-1; d_call: -; j_call: TRBJ2-7; clone_size: -; cdr3_aa: CSVGLANRYEQYF; cdr3_nt: TGCAGCGTTGGGCTAGCTAACCGCTACGAGCAGTACTTC
v_call: TRBV9; d_call: -; j_call: TRBJ2-2; clone_size: few; cdr3_aa: CASSVVYNTGELFF; cdr3_nt: TGTGCCAGCAGCGTAGTCTACAACACCGGGGAGCTGTTTTTT
v_call: TRBV7-9; d_call: TRBD2; j_call: TRBJ2-3; clone_size: -; cdr3_aa: CASSFAGGPNTQYF; cdr3_nt: TGTGCCAGCAGCTTTGCGGGGGGTCCGAATACGCAGTATTTT